This is a list of T cell receptor beta chains from one sample in a study of post-analysis software for immune sequencing data. MiXCR, applied by TCRdb to the PCR reads, yields one record per CDR3 protein. The sample lists some 700,000 distinct CDR3 sequences; about 60% were seen once. The sample consisted of blood. Receptor source: a girl aged 2-9 years with multiple sclerosis. The CDR3 runs from the conserved cysteine through the conserved F or W. Fields, in order: V gene, D gene, J gene, clone size, CDR3 protein, CDR3 DNA. A D gene is named only where the DNA matches it firmly. Clone size is shown for a subset of rows, as once, few, many or a class of expanded clone.

v_call: TRBV24-1; d_call: NA; j_call: TRBJ2-3; clone_size: NA; cdr3_aa: CATSERTDTQYF; cdr3_nt: TGTGCCACCAGTGAGCGCACAGATACGCAGTATTTT
v_call: TRBV7-9; d_call: TRBD2; j_call: TRBJ2-7; clone_size: few; cdr3_aa: CASSPGLGGYEQYF; cdr3_nt: TGTGCCAGCAGCCCGGGACTGGGGGGGTACGAGCAGTACTTC
v_call: TRBV30; d_call: TRBD2; j_call: TRBJ2-1; clone_size: NA; cdr3_aa: CAWRTSGRISTNEQFF; cdr3_nt: TGTGCCTGGAGAACTAGCGGGAGGATATCAACCAATGAGCAGTTCTTC
v_call: TRBV20-1; d_call: NA; j_call: TRBJ2-5; clone_size: NA; cdr3_aa: CSASFEGRETQYF; cdr3_nt: TGCAGTGCTAGCTTCGAGGGTAGAGAGACCCAGTACTTC
v_call: TRBV20-1; d_call: NA; j_call: TRBJ2-5; clone_size: many; cdr3_aa: CSARDLETQYF; cdr3_nt: TGCAGTGCTAGAGATTTGGAGACCCAGTACTTC
v_call: TRBV9; d_call: NA; j_call: TRBJ2-3; clone_size: NA; cdr3_aa: CTSTKGGGYIDTQYF; cdr3_nt: TGTACCAGCACTAAAGGTGGCGGATACATAGATACGCAGTATTTT
v_call: TRBV12-3/TRBV12-4; d_call: TRBD2; j_call: TRBJ2-5; clone_size: few; cdr3_aa: CASSLAFGGLDETQYF; cdr3_nt: TGTGCCAGCAGTTTAGCCTTCGGAGGACTAGACGAGACCCAGTACTTC
v_call: TRBV3-1; d_call: TRBD1; j_call: TRBJ2-7; clone_size: NA; cdr3_aa: CASSPGQGTYNEQYF; cdr3_nt: TGTGCCAGCAGCCCGGGACAGGGTACCTACAATGAGCAGTACTTC
v_call: TRBV4-3; d_call: TRBD1; j_call: TRBJ2-3; clone_size: many; cdr3_aa: CASSQTPGQGADTQYF; cdr3_nt: TGCGCCAGCAGCCAGACACCGGGACAGGGGGCAGATACGCAGTATTTT
v_call: TRBV6-2/TRBV6-3; d_call: NA; j_call: TRBJ2-7; clone_size: few; cdr3_aa: CASSYRDLTYEQYF; cdr3_nt: TGTGCCAGCAGTTATCGGGACTTAACCTACGAGCAGTACTTC
v_call: TRBV29-1; d_call: TRBD1; j_call: TRBJ2-1; clone_size: NA; cdr3_aa: CSVTGTGGLSSYNEQFF; cdr3_nt: TGCAGCGTTACCGGGACAGGGGGCCTAAGCTCCTACAATGAGCAGTTCTTC
v_call: TRBV5-5; d_call: TRBD1; j_call: TRBJ2-3; clone_size: NA; cdr3_aa: CASSPDRVGHTDTQYF; cdr3_nt: TGTGCCAGCAGCCCTGACAGGGTGGGACACACAGATACGCAGTATTTT
v_call: TRBV7-3; d_call: NA; j_call: TRBJ2-6; clone_size: NA; cdr3_aa: CASIADLYSGANVLTF; cdr3_nt: TGTGCCAGCATCGCCGACCTTTACTCTGGGGCCAACGTCCTGACTTTC
v_call: TRBV7-2; d_call: TRBD1; j_call: TRBJ2-3; clone_size: NA; cdr3_aa: CASSKGQRVTDTQYF; cdr3_nt: TGTGCCAGCAGCAAGGGACAGAGAGTCACAGATACGCAGTATTTT
v_call: TRBV20-1; d_call: NA; j_call: TRBJ2-7; clone_size: NA; cdr3_aa: CSGDRVDSPYEQYF; cdr3_nt: TGCAGTGGCGATCGGGTGGACAGCCCCTACGAGCAGTACTTC
v_call: TRBV6-5; d_call: TRBD2; j_call: TRBJ2-1; clone_size: few; cdr3_aa: CASTGLAGTRNEQFF; cdr3_nt: TGTGCCAGCACCGGACTAGCGGGGACCCGCAATGAGCAGTTCTTC
v_call: TRBV10-3; d_call: TRBD2; j_call: TRBJ2-1; clone_size: NA; cdr3_aa: CAISQLAPYNEQFF; cdr3_nt: TGTGCCATCAGCCAACTAGCGCCATACAATGAGCAGTTCTTC
v_call: TRBV4-1; d_call: TRBD2; j_call: TRBJ2-7; clone_size: NA; cdr3_aa: CASSQLGLDYEQYF; cdr3_nt: TGCGCCAGCAGCCAATTAGGACTAGACTACGAGCAGTACTTC
v_call: TRBV15; d_call: NA; j_call: TRBJ1-4; clone_size: NA; cdr3_aa: CATSRFDTGVKKLFF; cdr3_nt: TGTGCCACCAGCAGATTTGATACAGGCGTGAAAAAACTGTTTTTT
v_call: TRBV25-1; d_call: TRBD1; j_call: TRBJ2-1; clone_size: few; cdr3_aa: CASTSGGYYNEQFF; cdr3_nt: TGTGCCAGCACATCAGGGGGCTACTACAATGAGCAGTTCTTC
v_call: TRBV5-1; d_call: NA; j_call: TRBJ1-6; clone_size: NA; cdr3_aa: CASTPDLGNSPLHF; cdr3_nt: TGCGCCAGCACGCCGGACCTCGGGAATTCACCCCTCCACTTT
v_call: TRBV28; d_call: NA; j_call: TRBJ2-3; clone_size: NA; cdr3_aa: CASRTGDSTDTQYF; cdr3_nt: TGTGCCAGCAGAACCGGCGACAGCACAGATACGCAGTATTTT
v_call: TRBV11-2; d_call: NA; j_call: TRBJ2-2; clone_size: NA; cdr3_aa: CASSPFMRGFTGELFF; cdr3_nt: TGTGCCAGCAGCCCGTTTATGCGGGGTTTCACCGGGGAGCTGTTTTTT
v_call: TRBV7-6; d_call: NA; j_call: TRBJ2-3; clone_size: NA; cdr3_aa: CASSSNMADTQYF; cdr3_nt: TGTGCCAGCAGCTCAAATATGGCAGATACGCAGTATTTT
v_call: TRBV5-1; d_call: TRBD2; j_call: TRBJ2-1; clone_size: NA; cdr3_aa: CATCSGGDFYNEQFF; cdr3_nt: TGCGCCACCTGTAGCGGGGGGGATTTCTACAATGAGCAGTTCTTC
v_call: TRBV29-1; d_call: NA; j_call: TRBJ1-1; clone_size: once; cdr3_aa: CSVVAAHTEAFF; cdr3_nt: TGCAGCGTTGTGGCGGCCCACACTGAAGCTTTCTTT
v_call: TRBV7-8; d_call: NA; j_call: TRBJ2-7; clone_size: NA; cdr3_aa: CASSLRPHYEQYF; cdr3_nt: TGTGCCAGCAGCTTACGTCCACACTACGAGCAGTACTTC
v_call: TRBV10-3; d_call: TRBD2; j_call: TRBJ2-4; clone_size: NA; cdr3_aa: CAIREGFEGKNIQYF; cdr3_nt: TGTGCCATAAGGGAGGGGTTTGAGGGCAAAAACATTCAGTACTTC
v_call: TRBV6-5; d_call: NA; j_call: TRBJ2-1; clone_size: NA; cdr3_aa: CASRPTTSSYNEQFF; cdr3_nt: TGTGCCAGCAGACCTACTACCAGCTCCTACAATGAGCAGTTCTTC
v_call: TRBV20-1; d_call: NA; j_call: TRBJ2-5; clone_size: once; cdr3_aa: CSARSRVEQYF; cdr3_nt: TGCAGTGCTAGGTCCCGGGTTGAGCAGTACTTC
v_call: TRBV20-1; d_call: TRBD1; j_call: TRBJ1-5; clone_size: NA; cdr3_aa: CSARAWTGDPRSQPQHF; cdr3_nt: TGCAGTGCTAGAGCATGGACAGGGGATCCCAGAAGTCAGCCCCAGCATTTT
v_call: TRBV6-5; d_call: TRBD2; j_call: TRBJ2-1; clone_size: NA; cdr3_aa: CASRLAGRNEQFF; cdr3_nt: TGTGCCAGCAGGCTAGCGGGCCGTAATGAGCAGTTCTTC
v_call: TRBV12-3/TRBV12-4; d_call: NA; j_call: TRBJ2-1; clone_size: few; cdr3_aa: CASSFKEYNEQFF; cdr3_nt: TGTGCCAGCAGTTTTAAGGAGTACAATGAGCAGTTCTTC
v_call: TRBV3-1; d_call: NA; j_call: TRBJ2-1; clone_size: NA; cdr3_aa: CASSQDLGTPNEQFF; cdr3_nt: TGTGCCAGCAGCCAAGATCTGGGGACTCCTAATGAGCAGTTCTTC
v_call: TRBV7-6; d_call: TRBD2; j_call: TRBJ2-5; clone_size: NA; cdr3_aa: CASSFQTSGRTGETQYF; cdr3_nt: TGTGCCAGCAGCTTCCAGACTAGCGGGAGAACGGGGGAGACCCAGTACTTC
v_call: TRBV11-2; d_call: TRBD1; j_call: TRBJ1-2; clone_size: NA; cdr3_aa: CASSFPSSTPGQRMGGYTF; cdr3_nt: TGTGCCAGCAGCTTCCCTTCGTCAACTCCGGGACAGAGGATGGGTGGCTACACCTTC
v_call: TRBV7-9; d_call: TRBD2; j_call: TRBJ2-1; clone_size: NA; cdr3_aa: CASSSEEASGSYNEQFF; cdr3_nt: TGTGCCAGCAGCTCGGAGGAGGCTAGCGGGAGCTACAATGAGCAGTTCTTC
v_call: TRBV27; d_call: TRBD2; j_call: TRBJ2-3; clone_size: NA; cdr3_aa: CASSWWRGADTQYF; cdr3_nt: TGTGCCAGCAGTTGGTGGCGGGGGGCGGATACGCAGTATTTT
v_call: TRBV24-1; d_call: TRBD2; j_call: TRBJ2-5; clone_size: NA; cdr3_aa: CATSDLRPGGQETQYF; cdr3_nt: TGTGCCACCAGTGATTTAAGGCCGGGGGGTCAAGAGACCCAGTACTTC
v_call: TRBV27; d_call: TRBD1; j_call: TRBJ2-1; clone_size: NA; cdr3_aa: CASSRQGPIQFF; cdr3_nt: TGTGCCAGCAGTCGACAGGGGCCCATACAGTTCTTC
v_call: TRBV4-3; d_call: NA; j_call: TRBJ2-7; clone_size: NA; cdr3_aa: CASSQAGEFGAYEQYF; cdr3_nt: TGCGCCAGCAGCCAGGCAGGGGAATTCGGCGCCTACGAGCAGTACTTC
v_call: TRBV27; d_call: NA; j_call: TRBJ2-5; clone_size: few; cdr3_aa: CASSCFFQETQYF; cdr3_nt: TGTGCCAGCAGTTGCTTCTTCCAAGAGACCCAGTACTTC